The clone carrying this T cell receptor (beta chain) was seen ten or more times. The antigen is unknown. This specimen includes other DNA sequences encoding the same CDR3. The V end was cut by 4 bases, the J end by 5 bases, with 9 bases between. Germline CDR1 MNHNS, CDR2 SASEGT. The CDR3 runs to 13 residues. The data originate from a study of beta chain features in type 1 diabetes. Over 95% purity was reached by all sorted populations. Every isolated RNA sample was fully reverse transcribed, so sequencing captured expressed TCRB transcripts. Libraries were prepared by immunoSEQ multiplex PCR; TCRdb keeps only in-frame clonotypes and omits some of them. This table has about 320,000 clones, approximately 15% appearing once. Study-wide results and limits: TCRB repertoires of naive, central memory and Treg cells appeared more similar among patients than among healthy donors. Significant though moderate, a shortening of TCRB CDR3s appeared in all four CD4+ subsets of Type 1 diabetes patients. VDJ junctions sequenced from type 1 diabetes patients showed fewer insertions and more deletions.

Sequenced sample: central memory CD4+ T cells from blood. This sequence was found in a man aged 30 to 45 in good health. The chain employs TRBV6-1 and TRBJ1-5; tentatively, D is TRBD1 (5 bases). The CDR3 here is CASSVGGDQPQHF. The CDR3, as DNA: TGTGCCAGCAGTGTTGGGGGGGATCAGCCCCAGCATTTT.